A single sample is the source of the 30 T cell receptor beta chains below, sequenced in a study of blood T cells in healthy people across ages. A sample-barcoded 5' primer and a J-beta primer mix were used in a second PCR of roughly 6 to 11 cycles. Using its own MiXCR run on the 5' RACE reads, TCRdb lists one record per CDR3 protein. This sample has 800,000 to 950,000 distinct CDR3 sequences, with 36% found just once. The sample consisted of blood. Receptors originate from a man aged 18 to 35 in good health.

The sample holds a few counts of this clonotype. The gene calls are TRBV4-2 and TRBJ1-2; tentatively, D is TRBD1 (5 bases). Germline CDR1 is LGHNA and CDR2 is YNFKEQ. CDR3 length equals 16 residues. Trimming cost V 1 base and J 8 bases, with 20 bases left between them. CDR3 region: CASSQGGVLREMGYTF. The CDR3 DNA sequence: TGTGCCAGCAGCCAAGGTGGCGTCCTCAGGGAAATGGGCTACACCTTC.

Points on this clonotype: This may come from a read error, since a much larger clone is one base off. V and J are TRBV29-1 and TRBJ2-1; D may be TRBD1 (7 bases). The J call could be wrong; TRBJ2-7 is a better fit for the DNA end. The CDR3 sequence is 14 residues long. Germline V gene lookup returns CDR1 SQVTM and CDR2 ANQGSEA. The CDR3 DNA sequence: TGCAGCGTTGAAGTCAGGGGGGCCTACAATGAGCAGTACTTC. Its protein product is CSVEVRGAYNEQYF.

This clonotype showed up just a few times. The V and J genes are TRBV28 and TRBJ1-5; D gene ambiguous. V was trimmed by 11 bases and J by 6 bases, leaving 17 bases between them. The germline V gene has CDR1 MDHEN and CDR2 SYDVKM. The CDR3 has 13 residues. The CDR3 loop reads CAASPSAGQPQHF. As DNA, the CDR3 is TGTGCCGCGAGCCCATCCGCAGGTCAGCCCCAGCATTTT.

Ten or more counts support this clonotype. The V and J genes are TRBV29-1 and TRBJ2-3; no firm D call. Between the trimmed V and J ends, which lost 1 base and 5 bases, there was a span of 16 bases. CDR1 and CDR2 (germline): SQVTM, ANQGSEA. The CDR3 loop spans 15 amino acids. The CDR3 protein is CSVEASSLYEDTQYF. DNA for the CDR3: TGCAGCGTTGAAGCTTCATCACTCTACGAAGATACGCAGTATTTT.

In its sample, this clonotype was seen a few times. This chain joins TRBV6-5 and TRBJ1-5; TRBD1 might be the D (5 bases). This CDR3 contains 13 residues. V was cut by 5 bases and J by 11 bases, with 16 bases left in between. Germline loops: CDR1 MNHEY, CDR2 SVGAGI. The chain's CDR3 is CASSPGPMVAQHF. Written as DNA, the CDR3 is TGTGCCAGCAGTCCGGGGCCGATGGTGGCCCAGCATTTT.

J is TRBJ2-5 and V is TRBV9; 9 bases agree with TRBD2. The J segment lost 5 bases and the V segment lost 1 base, leaving 12 bases of the junction unmatched. CDR3 size: 17 residues. The germline CDR1 and CDR2 sequences are SGDLS and YYNGEE. The CDR3 DNA follows: TGTGCCAGCAGCGTAAGTTTGGCGGGGGGGCCGTTGGAGACCCAGTACTTC. This sequence encodes CASSVSLAGGPLETQYF.

The CDR3 DNA is TGTGCCAGCAATCCAACAGGAGGACAGGGCGCGGATGGCTACACCTTC. As protein: CASNPTGGQGADGYTF. This sequence joins TRBV6-6 and TRBJ1-2; 8 positions agree with TRBD1. The CDR3 is 16 amino acids. The V gene end was trimmed by 7 bases and the J gene end by 6 bases; junction bases not matched to a gene: 16. Germline loops: CDR1 MNHNY, CDR2 SVGAGI (reference sequence).

In this sample, this clonotype turned up a few times. The chain joins TRBV10-3 to TRBJ2-3, with D perhaps matching TRBD2 (5 bases). The V end was cut by 6 bases, the J end by 2 bases, with 12 bases between. The germline V gene has CDR1 ENHRY and CDR2 SYGVKD. The length of the CDR3 is 14 residues. Here the CDR3 reads CAIRGGGSTDTQYF. In DNA, the CDR3 is TGTGCCATCAGAGGCGGCGGGTCCACAGATACGCAGTATTTT.

The V call is TRBV6-2 or TRBV6-3, the J call TRBJ2-3, with D possibly TRBD2 on 7 matching bases. CDR1 is MNHEY, CDR2 SVGEGT, per germline. The CDR3 runs 13 residues. The V end lost 7 bases, the J end lost 2 bases, and 10 bases lay between the germline ends. Written as DNA, the CDR3 is TGTGCCAGCACGGGGGGCCCCACAGATACGCAGTATTTT. Translating it yields CASTGGPTDTQYF.

This chain links TRBV6-2 or TRBV6-3 with TRBJ1-5; TRBD1 might be the D (6 bases). V lost 7 bases and J lost 4, with 17 bases in between. This CDR3 has 15 residues. The germline V gene encodes CDR1 MNHEY and CDR2 SVGEGT. CDR3 nucleotides: TGTGCCAGCACCGCCGGGACACATGGAAATCAGCCCCAGCATTTT. Its protein is CASTAGTHGNQPQHF.

This clonotype appeared many times. V usage is TRBV12-3 or TRBV12-4 and J usage is TRBJ2-7; TRBD1 might be the D (6 bases). The CDR3 contains 11 residues. The germline V and J ends were trimmed by 5 bases and 5 bases, with 7 bases remaining between them. This CDR3 reads CASSNRDEQYF. The CDR3 DNA reads as TGTGCCAGCAGTAACAGGGACGAGCAGTACTTC.

In the case of this clonotype: A much larger clonotype is one base distant, so this may be a read error. The chain recombines TRBV12-3 or TRBV12-4 with TRBJ1-2; 9 bases agree with TRBD1. J was trimmed by 8 bases and V by 4 bases; bases with no gene match: 5. This CDR3 is built from 13 residues. DNA of the CDR3: TGTGCCAGCAGTTGGGGACAGGGTGCCGGCTACACCTTC. This translates into CASSWGQGAGYTF.

J is TRBJ1-1 and V is TRBV27; the D gene is possibly TRBD1 (5 bases). V lost 6 bases and J 4 bases, leaving 9 bases between the germline ends. The CDR3 runs to 12 residues. Germline CDR1 and CDR2: MNHEY and SMNVEV (reference sequence). CDR3 bases: TGTGCCAGCAGACGAGGGGCCACTGAAGCTTTCTTT. It yields the protein CASRRGATEAFF.

This clonotype was counted ten times or more. The chain is built from TRBV28 and TRBJ2-1; D gene uncertain. Germline CDR1 is MDHEN and CDR2 is SYDVKM. The CDR3 totals 12 residues. V gave up 4 bases and J gave up 5 bases, with 6 bases separating them. CDR3 residues: CASSSLDNEQFF. The CDR3 DNA follows: TGTGCCAGCAGTTCCCTAGACAATGAGCAGTTCTTC.

This clonotype was observed a few times. The chain couples TRBV5-1 to TRBJ1-5; D is undetermined. The germline V and J ends were trimmed by 1 base and 2 bases, with 10 bases remaining between them. Germline-derived CDR1 and CDR2 are SGHRS and YFSETQ. The CDR3 runs to 15 residues. CDR3 DNA sequence: TGCGCCAGCAGCTTGCTGGGATCGGGCAATCAGCCCCAGCATTTT. Translating it yields CASSLLGSGNQPQHF.

To note about this clonotype: Possible read error: a much larger clone is one base away. This chain links TRBV2 with TRBJ2-3; 9 bases align to TRBD2. The V and J ends lost 4 bases and 1 base, in that order; junction bases with no gene match: 6. Germline lookup yields CDR1 SNHLY and CDR2 FYNNEI. CDR3 length equals 16 residues. The CDR3 protein is CASSGLAGARTDTQYF. The CDR3 DNA reads as TGTGCCAGCAGTGGCTTAGCGGGGGCCCGCACAGATACGCAGTATTTT. The full variable domain, in which reference TRBV2 and TRBJ2-3 provide the parts outside the CDR3, is EPEVTQTPSHQVTQMGQEVILRCVPISNHLYFYWYRQILGQKVEFLVSFYNNEISEKSEIFDDQFSVERPDGSNFTLKIRSTKLEDSAMYFCASSGLAGARTDTQYFGPGTRLTVL.

The CDR3 DNA reads as TGTGCCAGCAGCTTTCAGTGGGAGCCCCAGCATTTT. Its protein is CASSFQWEPQHF. This rearrangement joins TRBV12-3 or TRBV12-4 to TRBJ1-5; D ambiguous. V was shortened by 6 bases and J by 8 bases, with 11 bases between the two germline ends. This CDR3 has 12 residues.

This chain joins TRBV12-3 or TRBV12-4 and TRBJ1-5; possible D gene TRBD1, 5 bases. The V end lost 2 bases, the J end lost 5 bases, and 16 bases lay between the germline ends. The length of the CDR3 is 16 residues. CDR3 loop: CASSLNGQGGYQPQHF. The DNA for the CDR3 is TGTGCCAGCAGTTTAAATGGCCAGGGAGGGTATCAGCCCCAGCATTTT.

This clonotype has more than one count but fewer than ten. The chain combines TRBV5-1 with TRBJ1-1; D unclear. The CDR3 consists of 14 residues. Looked up from germline, CDR1 is SGHRS and CDR2 is YFSETQ. V dropped 1 base and J dropped 1 base, with 8 bases sitting between them. The CDR3 spells CASSLKRQNTEAFF. Written as DNA, the CDR3 is TGCGCCAGCAGCTTGAAAAGGCAGAACACTGAAGCTTTCTTT.

The rearrangement uses TRBV20-1 and TRBJ1-5, with no clear D. The V gene's germline CDR1 is DFQATT and CDR2 SNEGSKA (reference sequence). The ends were cut back, 1 base at V and 8 bases at J, with 12 bases in the middle. The CDR3 runs 13 residues. As DNA, the CDR3 is TGCAGTGCTAGAGTTGGAGGTACAGAGCCCCAGCATTTT. As protein: CSARVGGTEPQHF.

The J gene is TRBJ2-1, the V gene TRBV14; 8 positions match TRBD2. Trimming at V came to 2 bases and at J to 8 bases, leaving 8 bases not matched to a gene. This CDR3 is built from 15 residues. CDR1 is SGHDN, CDR2 FVKESK, per germline. The CDR3 DNA reads TGTGCCAGCAGCCAACTCGGACTAGCTGGGGATGAGCAGTTCTTC. Protein product: CASSQLGLAGDEQFF.

V gene TRBV4-3 combines with J gene TRBJ2-7; D gene uncertain. CDR1 LGHNA and CDR2 YSLEER come from the germline V gene. The CDR3 totals 13 residues. With 10 bases removed from V and 3 bases from J, the gap between germline ends came to 16 bases. Written as DNA, the CDR3 is TGCGCCAAATACTTTGAGACCCGCTACGAGCAGTACTTC. It specifies CAKYFETRYEQYF.

The rearrangement joins TRBV4-3 to TRBJ2-2, with D possibly matching TRBD2 (7 bases). The CDR3 contains 17 residues. Germline values: CDR1 LGHNA, CDR2 YSLEER. The V and J ends lost 0 bases and 6 bases respectively, with 17 bases between them. The DNA of the CDR3 is TGCGCCAGCAGCCAAGATTACAGGGCGGGGAGGGCCGGGGAGCTGTTTTTT. This codes for CASSQDYRAGRAGELFF.

The chain recombines TRBV20-1 with TRBJ1-4; D is ambiguous. The CDR3 consists of 11 residues. Germline V lookup: CDR1 DFQATT, CDR2 SNEGSKA (reference sequence). Trimming shortened V by 6 bases and J by 8 bases, and 10 bases separated the two germline ends. The CDR3 DNA reads TGCAGTGCCACCTTACGGGAAAAACTGTTTTTT. Its protein is CSATLREKLFF.

In DNA, the CDR3 is TGTGCCAGCGGTGCGGGAGGCCGCTCCTACGAGCAGTACTTC. Its protein product is CASGAGGRSYEQYF. This sequence joins TRBV25-1 and TRBJ2-7; 8 positions match TRBD2. The CDR3 runs to 14 residues. From germline, CDR1 is MGHDK and CDR2 SYGVNS. Losses at the gene ends were 8 bases for V and 0 bases for J; bases not matched to a gene: 6.

The chain uses TRBV9 and TRBJ2-3; D might be TRBD1 or TRBD2, each matching 5 bases. Germline V gives CDR1 SGDLS, CDR2 YYNGEE. CDR3 size: 16 residues. Deletions cut 0 bases from V and 3 bases from J, with 14 bases between. The CDR3 protein is CASSVDLRGKTDTQYF. The CDR3, as DNA: TGTGCCAGCAGCGTAGATCTGAGGGGTAAAACAGATACGCAGTATTTT.

This clonotype was seen only a few times. The chain is built from TRBV7-6 and TRBJ2-1; D gene uncertain. TRBJ2-7 explains the end of the DNA better; the J call may be wrong. Germline-derived CDR1 and CDR2 are SGHVS and FNYEAQ. This CDR3 is 16 amino acids long. For the CDR3, the DNA is TGTGCCAGCAGCTTAGCAGTAAAGGGCTCCTACAATGAGCAGTACTTC. Residues: CASSLAVKGSYNEQYF.

This clonotype showed up just a few times. The genes are TRBV29-1 and TRBJ1-1; the D is unclear. There are 13 residues in the CDR3. Trimming stripped 4 bases from V and 2 bases from J, with 11 bases between. Germline values: CDR1 SQVTM, CDR2 ANQGSEA. Here the CDR3 reads CSVGAGDNTEAFF. CDR3 bases: TGCAGCGTTGGGGCAGGCGATAACACTGAAGCTTTCTTT.

In its sample, this clonotype was seen once. The rearrangement joins TRBV28 to TRBJ2-7; D gene ambiguous. Germline CDR1 is MDHEN and CDR2 is SYDVKM. Trimming stripped 1 base from V and 5 bases from J, with 6 bases between. The CDR3 extends over 12 amino acids. In DNA form, the CDR3 reads TGTGCCAGCAGTTTATCCCGCCACGAGCAGTACTTC. It translates to CASSLSRHEQYF.

This chain connects TRBV5-1 to TRBJ2-7, with 7 bases matching TRBD2. V was clipped by 7 bases and J by 7 bases; unmatched bases: 17. Per the germline V gene, CDR1 is SGHRS and CDR2 is YFSETQ. The CDR3 runs to 15 residues. Here the CDR3 DNA reads TGCGCCAGCTCGATTCTAGCGGAGTCCTACAATGAGCAGTACTTC. Protein: CASSILAESYNEQYF.